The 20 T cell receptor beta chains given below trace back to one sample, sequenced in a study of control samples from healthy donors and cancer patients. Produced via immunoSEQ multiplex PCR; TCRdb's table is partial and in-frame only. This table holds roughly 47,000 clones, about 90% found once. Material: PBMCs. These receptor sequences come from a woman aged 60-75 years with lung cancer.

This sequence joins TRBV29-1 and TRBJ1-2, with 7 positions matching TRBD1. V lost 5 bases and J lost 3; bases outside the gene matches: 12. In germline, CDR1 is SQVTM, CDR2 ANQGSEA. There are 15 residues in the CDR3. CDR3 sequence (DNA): TGCAGCGTTCGCCATGGAGGGACAGAGGACTATGGCTACACCTTC. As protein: CSVRHGGTEDYGYTF.

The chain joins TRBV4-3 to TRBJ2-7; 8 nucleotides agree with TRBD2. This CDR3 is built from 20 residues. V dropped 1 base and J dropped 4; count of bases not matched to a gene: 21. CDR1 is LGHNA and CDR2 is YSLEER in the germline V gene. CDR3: CASSQVLVRIAGTREYEQYF. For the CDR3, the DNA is TGCGCCAGCAGCCAAGTGTTAGTCCGCATAGCCGGGACTAGGGAATACGAGCAGTACTTC.

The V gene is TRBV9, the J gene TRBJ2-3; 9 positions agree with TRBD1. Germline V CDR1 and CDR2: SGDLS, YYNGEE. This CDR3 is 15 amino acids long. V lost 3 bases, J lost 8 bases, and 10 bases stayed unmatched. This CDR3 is CASSGLGTGSITQYF. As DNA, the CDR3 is TGTGCCAGCAGCGGATTAGGGACAGGGTCGATTACGCAGTATTTT. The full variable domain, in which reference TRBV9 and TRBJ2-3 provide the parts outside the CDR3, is DSGVTQTPKHLITATGQRVTLRCSPRSGDLSVYWYQQSLDQGLQFLIQYYNGEERAKGNILERFSAQQFPDLHSELNLSSLELGDSALYFCASSGLGTGSITQYFGPGTRLTVL.

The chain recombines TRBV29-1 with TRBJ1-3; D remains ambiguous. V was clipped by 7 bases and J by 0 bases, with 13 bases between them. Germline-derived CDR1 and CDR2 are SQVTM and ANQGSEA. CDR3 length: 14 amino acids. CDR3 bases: TGCAGCGCCGGTGGCGGAAACTCTGGAAACACCATATATTTT. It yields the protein CSAGGGNSGNTIYF.

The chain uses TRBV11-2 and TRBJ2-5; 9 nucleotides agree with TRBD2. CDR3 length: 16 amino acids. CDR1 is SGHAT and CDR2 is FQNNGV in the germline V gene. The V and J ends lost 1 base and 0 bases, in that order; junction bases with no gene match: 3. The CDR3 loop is CASSLGTSEYQETQYF. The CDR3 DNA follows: TGTGCCAGCAGCTTAGGGACTAGCGAGTACCAAGAGACCCAGTACTTC. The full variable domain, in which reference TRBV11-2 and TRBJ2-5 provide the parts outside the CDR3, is EAGVAQSPRYKIIEKRQSVAFWCNPISGHATLYWYQQILGQGPKLLIQFQNNGVVDDSQLPKDRFSAERLKGVDSTLKIQPAKLEDSAVYLCASSLGTSEYQETQYFGPGTRLLVL.

The CDR3 reads CASTAGGSRGNEKLFF. CDR3 sequence (DNA): TGTGCCAGCACCGCGGGGGGATCTCGGGGTAATGAAAAACTGTTTTTT. The rearrangement joins TRBV25-1 to TRBJ1-4; TRBD1 might be the D (5 bases). The CDR3 consists of 16 residues. Germline V CDR1 and CDR2: MGHDK, SYGVNS. With 7 bases removed from V and 4 bases from J, the gap between germline ends came to 19 bases.

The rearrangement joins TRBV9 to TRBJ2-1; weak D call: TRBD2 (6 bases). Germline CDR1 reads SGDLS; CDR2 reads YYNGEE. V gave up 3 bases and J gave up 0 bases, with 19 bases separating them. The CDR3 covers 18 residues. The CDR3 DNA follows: TGTGCCAGCAGCGCCTCAATGAAGGGCGGGGCCTCCTACAATGAGCAGTTCTTC. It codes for CASSASMKGGASYNEQFF.

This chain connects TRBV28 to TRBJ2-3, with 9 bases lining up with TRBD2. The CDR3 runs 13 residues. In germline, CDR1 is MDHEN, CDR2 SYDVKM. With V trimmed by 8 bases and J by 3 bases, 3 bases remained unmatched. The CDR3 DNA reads TGTGCCAGCGCGGGAGGGCCAACAGATACGCAGTATTTT. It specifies CASAGGPTDTQYF.

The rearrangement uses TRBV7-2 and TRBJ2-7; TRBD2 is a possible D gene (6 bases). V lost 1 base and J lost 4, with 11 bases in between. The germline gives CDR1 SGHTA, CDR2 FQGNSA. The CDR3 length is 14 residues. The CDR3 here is CASSLGAGKYEQYF. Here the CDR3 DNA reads TGTGCCAGCAGCTTAGGGGCGGGGAAATACGAGCAGTACTTC. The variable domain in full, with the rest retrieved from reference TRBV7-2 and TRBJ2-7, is GAGVSQSPSNKVTEKGKDVELRCDPISGHTALYWYRQSLGQGLEFLIYFQGNSAPDKSGLPSDRFSAERTGGSVSTLTIQRTQQEDSAVYLCASSLGAGKYEQYFGPGTRLTVT.

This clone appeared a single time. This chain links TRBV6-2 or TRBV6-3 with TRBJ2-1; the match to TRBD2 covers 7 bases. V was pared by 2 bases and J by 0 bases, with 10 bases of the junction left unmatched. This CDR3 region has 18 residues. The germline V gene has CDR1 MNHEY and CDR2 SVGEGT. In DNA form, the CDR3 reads TGTGCCAGCAGTTACGCCCTGGGGCGGGAGAGCTCCTACAATGAGCAGTTCTTC. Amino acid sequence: CASSYALGRESSYNEQFF.

CDR3 sequence reads: CASSEDIGPREQYF. The CDR3 coding sequence is TGTGCCAGCAGTGAAGACATTGGACCCCGCGAGCAGTACTTC. The genes are TRBV2 and TRBJ2-7; no clear D gene. CDR1 and CDR2 (germline): SNHLY, FYNNEI. The CDR3 runs 14 residues. Trimming removed 1 base at V and 6 bases at J, with 13 bases between.

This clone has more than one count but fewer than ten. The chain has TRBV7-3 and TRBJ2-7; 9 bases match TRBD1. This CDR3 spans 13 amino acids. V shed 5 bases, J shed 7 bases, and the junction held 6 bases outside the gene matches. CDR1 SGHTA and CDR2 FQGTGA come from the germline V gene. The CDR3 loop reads CASSPGQGQEQYF. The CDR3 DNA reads TGTGCCAGCAGCCCAGGACAGGGGCAGGAGCAGTACTTC.

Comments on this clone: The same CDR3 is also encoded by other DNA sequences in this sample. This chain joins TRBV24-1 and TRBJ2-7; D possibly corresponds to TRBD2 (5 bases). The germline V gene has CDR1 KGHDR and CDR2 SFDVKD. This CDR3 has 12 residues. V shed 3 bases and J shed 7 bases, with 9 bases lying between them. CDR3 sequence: CATSDPGEEQYF. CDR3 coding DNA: TGTGCCACCAGTGATCCCGGGGAAGAGCAGTACTTC.

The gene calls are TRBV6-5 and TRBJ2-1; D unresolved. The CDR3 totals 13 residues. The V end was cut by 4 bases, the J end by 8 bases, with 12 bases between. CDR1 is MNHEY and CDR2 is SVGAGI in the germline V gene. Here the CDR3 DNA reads TGTGCCAGCAGTTTGTGGCAGATGGATGAGCAGTTCTTC. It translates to CASSLWQMDEQFF.

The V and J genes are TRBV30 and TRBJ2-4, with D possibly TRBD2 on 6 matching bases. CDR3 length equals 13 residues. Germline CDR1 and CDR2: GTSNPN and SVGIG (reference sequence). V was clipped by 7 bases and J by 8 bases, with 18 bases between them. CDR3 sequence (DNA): TGTGCCTCGGGTGGGGGGTTGAAACACATTCAGTACTTC. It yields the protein CASGGGLKHIQYF. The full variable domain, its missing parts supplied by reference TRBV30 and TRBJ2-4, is SQTIHQWPATLVQPVGSPLSLECTVEGTSNPNLYWYRQAAGRGLQLLFYSVGIGQISSEVPQNLSASRPQDRQFILSSKKLLLSDSGFYLCASGGGLKHIQYFGAGTRLSVL.

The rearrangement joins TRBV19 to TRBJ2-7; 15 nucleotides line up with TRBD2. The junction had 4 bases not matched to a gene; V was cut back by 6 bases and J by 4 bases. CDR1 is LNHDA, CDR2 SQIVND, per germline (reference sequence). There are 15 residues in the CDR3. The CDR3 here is CASRRGLAGGYEQYF. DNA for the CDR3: TGTGCCAGTAGGCGGGGACTAGCGGGAGGTTACGAGCAGTACTTC.

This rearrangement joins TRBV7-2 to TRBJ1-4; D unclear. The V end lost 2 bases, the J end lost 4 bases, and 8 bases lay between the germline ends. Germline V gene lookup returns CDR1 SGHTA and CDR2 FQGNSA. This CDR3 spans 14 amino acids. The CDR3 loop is CASSLPPFNEKLFF. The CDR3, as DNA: TGTGCCAGCAGCTTACCCCCCTTTAATGAAAAACTGTTTTTT.

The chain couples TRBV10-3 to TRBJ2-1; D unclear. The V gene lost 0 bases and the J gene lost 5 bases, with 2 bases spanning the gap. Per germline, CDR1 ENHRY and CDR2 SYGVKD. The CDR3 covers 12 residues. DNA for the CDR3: TGTGCCATCAGTGAGTCGAACAATGAGCAGTTCTTC. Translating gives CAISESNNEQFF.

The CDR3 bases are TGTGCCAGCAGCCAATCGGGACAACATGGCTACACCTTC. It specifies CASSQSGQHGYTF. The chain uses TRBV16 and TRBJ1-2, with D possibly TRBD1 on 6 matching bases. The CDR3 length is 13 residues. Trimming stripped 0 bases from V and 6 bases from J, with 8 bases between. Germline V gene sequence: CDR1 KGHSY, CDR2 FQNENV.

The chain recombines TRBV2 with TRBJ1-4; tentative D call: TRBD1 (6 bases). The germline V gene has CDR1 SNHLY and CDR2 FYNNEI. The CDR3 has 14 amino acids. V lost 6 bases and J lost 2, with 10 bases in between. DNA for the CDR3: TGTGCCAGCAGCCCAGGGGTCACTAATGAAAAACTGTTTTTT. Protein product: CASSPGVTNEKLFF.